A selection of T cell receptor beta chains follows, all from one sample in a study of shared clonotypes between healthy human individuals. The table came from immunoSEQ multiplex PCR; TCRdb's copy has only in-frame clones and leaves some out. The repertoire holds approximately 980,000 clones, around 80% seen once, with 1.5% in the top ten. Sequenced input: memory CD4+ T cells sorted from blood. These receptors all stem from a man aged 18 to 30 in good health. Both conserved end residues are part of each CDR3. The D gene is left open where the match is weak. Rows give clone size only sometimes, using once, few, many, or a class for an expanded clone.

D: -
length: 15
size: -
J: TRBJ1-5
V: TRBV11-2
DNA: TGTGCCAGCAGCTTAGATGATTATAGCAATCAGCCCCAGCATTTT
CDR3: CASSLDDYSNQPQHF

D: TRBD1
length: 14
size: -
J: TRBJ2-5
V: TRBV5-1
DNA: TGCGCCAGCAGCCCGACAGGGTTCCAAGAGACCCAGTACTTC
CDR3: CASSPTGFQETQYF

D: -
length: 15
size: -
J: TRBJ2-7
V: TRBV28
DNA: TGTGCCAGCAGAGAAACGCCAGCCGGGTCCTACGAGCAGTACTTC
CDR3: CASRETPAGSYEQYF

D: -
length: 14
size: -
J: TRBJ1-3
V: TRBV28
DNA: TGTGCCAGCAGTCCGTCAGGGGCGGGAAACACCATATATTTT
CDR3: CASSPSGAGNTIYF

D: TRBD1
length: 14
size: many
J: TRBJ1-2
V: TRBV30
DNA: TGTGCCTGGAGTTTGGCAGGGGGATCCTATGGCTACACCTTC
CDR3: CAWSLAGGSYGYTF

D: -
length: 15
size: -
J: TRBJ2-6
V: TRBV6-5
DNA: TGTGCCAGCAGTTACAAGACATCTGGGGCCAACGTCCTGACTTTC
CDR3: CASSYKTSGANVLTF

D: -
length: 14
size: -
J: TRBJ2-2
V: TRBV2
DNA: TGTGCCAGCAGTAAGACGGTTGACACCGGGGAGCTGTTTTTT
CDR3: CASSKTVDTGELFF

D: -
length: 13
size: -
J: TRBJ2-7
V: TRBV7-6
DNA: TGTGCCAGCAGCTTAGCATGGGGCGACGAGCAGTACTTC
CDR3: CASSLAWGDEQYF

D: TRBD1
length: 14
size: once
J: TRBJ2-5
V: TRBV5-4
DNA: TGTGCCAGCAGCCCCTGGGACAGTCAAGAGACCCAGTACTTC
CDR3: CASSPWDSQETQYF

D: TRBD1
length: 15
size: -
J: TRBJ1-1
V: TRBV7-2
DNA: TGTGCCAGCAGCGTGCGCAGGGGGCCGAACACTGAAGCTTTCTTT
CDR3: CASSVRRGPNTEAFF

D: TRBD2
length: 12
size: few
J: TRBJ2-3
V: TRBV10-2
DNA: TGCGCCACCGGGACTAACACAGATACGCAGTATTTT
CDR3: CATGTNTDTQYF

D: -
length: 14
size: -
J: TRBJ1-1
V: TRBV7-9
DNA: TGTGCCAGCAGCCCATCAGGGTGGGGAATTGAAGCTTTCTTT
CDR3: CASSPSGWGIEAFF

D: TRBD1
length: 13
size: -
J: TRBJ2-5
V: TRBV19
DNA: TGTGCCACACGACGACAGGGACAAGAGACCCAGTACTTC
CDR3: CATRRQGQETQYF

D: -
length: 13
size: -
J: TRBJ1-6
V: TRBV10-1
DNA: TGCGCCAGCGGTAACTCCTATAATTCACCCCTCCACTTT
CDR3: CASGNSYNSPLHF

D: -
length: 14
size: few
J: TRBJ1-2
V: TRBV30
DNA: TGTGCCTGGGCGAGGGGGGCTCTGAACTATGGCTACACCTTC
CDR3: CAWARGALNYGYTF

D: TRBD2
length: 14
size: -
J: TRBJ2-3
V: TRBV5-4
DNA: TGTGCCGCAGGGAGGCTAGCGGGAGACGATACGCAGTATTTT
CDR3: CAAGRLAGDDTQYF

D: TRBD1
length: 17
size: -
J: TRBJ2-7
V: TRBV11-2
DNA: TGTGCCAGCAGCTCGACCTCGGGACAGGGGCTGCCCTACGAGCAGTACTTC
CDR3: CASSSTSGQGLPYEQYF

D: -
length: 13
size: -
J: TRBJ1-6
V: TRBV5-1
DNA: TGCGCCAGCAGCTTGGGATTGGATTCACCCCTCCACTTT
CDR3: CASSLGLDSPLHF

D: TRBD2
length: 17
size: few
J: TRBJ2-2
V: TRBV11-3
DNA: TGTGCCAGCAGCACCACTTATCGGGGGGAATACACCGGGGAGCTGTTTTTT
CDR3: CASSTTYRGEYTGELFF

D: -
length: 14
size: -
J: TRBJ2-3
V: TRBV15
DNA: TGTGCCACCAGCAGAGATTCGAGCACAGATACGCAGTATTTT
CDR3: CATSRDSSTDTQYF

D: -
length: 14
size: few
J: TRBJ2-5
V: TRBV5-1
DNA: TGCGCCAGCAGCCTCGATAGTCGTGGGGAGACCCAGTACTTC
CDR3: CASSLDSRGETQYF

D: -
length: 20
size: -
J: TRBJ1-4
V: TRBV2
DNA: TGTGCCAGCAGTGAAGGCTCCTTCAAAGGATTGGTTGAAACTAATGAAAAACTGTTTTTT
CDR3: CASSEGSFKGLVETNEKLFF

D: -
length: 16
size: -
J: TRBJ2-3
V: TRBV5-1
DNA: TGCGCCAGCAGCTGGGGGGCCGACTTAGGGACAGATACGCAGTATTTT
CDR3: CASSWGADLGTDTQYF

D: -
length: 13
size: few
J: TRBJ2-5
V: TRBV2
DNA: TGTGCCAGCAGTGTGCGGGGTGGAGAGACCCAGTACTTC
CDR3: CASSVRGGETQYF

D: -
length: 14
size: many
J: TRBJ2-2
V: TRBV9
DNA: TGTGCCAGCAGCGGAGTCTTTGGCACCGGGGAGCTGTTTTTT
CDR3: CASSGVFGTGELFF

D: TRBD1
length: 15
size: -
J: TRBJ2-7
V: TRBV5-3
DNA: TGTGCCAGAAGCCACCCCCGCAGGGGGCTGGACGAGCAGTACTTC
CDR3: CARSHPRRGLDEQYF

D: TRBD1
length: 15
size: once
J: TRBJ1-3
V: TRBV28
DNA: TGTGCCAGCAGTACACGTACAGGGGTAGGAAACACCATATATTTT
CDR3: CASSTRTGVGNTIYF

D: -
length: 14
size: -
J: TRBJ2-7
V: TRBV7-9
DNA: TGTGCCAGCAGCCTGACTAGAGGTGCCTACGAGCAGTACTTC
CDR3: CASSLTRGAYEQYF